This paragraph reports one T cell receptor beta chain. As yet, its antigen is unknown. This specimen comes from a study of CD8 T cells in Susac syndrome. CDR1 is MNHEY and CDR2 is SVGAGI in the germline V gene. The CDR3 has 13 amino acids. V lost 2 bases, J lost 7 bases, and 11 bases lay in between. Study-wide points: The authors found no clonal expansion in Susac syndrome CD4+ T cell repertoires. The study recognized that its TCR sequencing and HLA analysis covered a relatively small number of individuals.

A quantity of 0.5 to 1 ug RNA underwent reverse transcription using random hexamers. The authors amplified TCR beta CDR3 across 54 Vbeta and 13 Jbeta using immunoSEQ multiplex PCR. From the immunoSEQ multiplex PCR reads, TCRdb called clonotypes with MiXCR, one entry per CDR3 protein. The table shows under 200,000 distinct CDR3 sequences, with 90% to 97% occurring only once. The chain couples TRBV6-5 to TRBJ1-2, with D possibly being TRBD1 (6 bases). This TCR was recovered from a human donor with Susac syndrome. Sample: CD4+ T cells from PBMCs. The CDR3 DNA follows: TGTGCCAGCAGTTACAGGGGGTATGGTGGCTACACCTTC. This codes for CASSYRGYGGYTF.